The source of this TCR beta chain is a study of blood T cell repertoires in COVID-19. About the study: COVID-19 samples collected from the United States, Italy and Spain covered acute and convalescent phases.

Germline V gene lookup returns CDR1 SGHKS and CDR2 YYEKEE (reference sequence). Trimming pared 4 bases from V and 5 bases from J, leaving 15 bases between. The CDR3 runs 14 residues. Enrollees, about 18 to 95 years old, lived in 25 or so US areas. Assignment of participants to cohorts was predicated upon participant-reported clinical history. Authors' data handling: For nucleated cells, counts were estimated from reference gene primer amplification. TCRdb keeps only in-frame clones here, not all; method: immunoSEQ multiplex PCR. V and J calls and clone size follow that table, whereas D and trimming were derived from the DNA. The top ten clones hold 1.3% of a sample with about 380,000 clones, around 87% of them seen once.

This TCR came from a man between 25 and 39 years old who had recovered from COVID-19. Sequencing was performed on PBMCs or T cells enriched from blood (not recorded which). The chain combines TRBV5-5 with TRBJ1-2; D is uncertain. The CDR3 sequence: CASSVGEGPYGYTF. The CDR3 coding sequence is TGTGCCAGCAGCGTCGGGGAGGGCCCATATGGCTACACCTTC. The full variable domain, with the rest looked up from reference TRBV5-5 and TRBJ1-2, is DAGVTQSPTHLIKTRGQQVTLRCSPISGHKSVSWYQQVLGQGPQFIFQYYEKEERGRGNFPDRFSARQFPNYSSELNVNALLLGDSALYLCASSVGEGPYGYTFGSGTRLTVV.